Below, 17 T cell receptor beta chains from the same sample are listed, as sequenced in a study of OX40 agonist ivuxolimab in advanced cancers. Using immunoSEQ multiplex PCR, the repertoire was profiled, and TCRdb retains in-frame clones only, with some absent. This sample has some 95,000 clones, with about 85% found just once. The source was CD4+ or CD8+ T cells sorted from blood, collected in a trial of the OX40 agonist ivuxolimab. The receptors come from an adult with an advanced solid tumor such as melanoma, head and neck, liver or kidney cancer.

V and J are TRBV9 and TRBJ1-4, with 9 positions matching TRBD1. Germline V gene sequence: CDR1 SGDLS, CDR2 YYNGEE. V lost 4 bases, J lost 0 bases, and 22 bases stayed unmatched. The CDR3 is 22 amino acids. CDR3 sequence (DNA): TGTGCCAGCAGCCGTAGGTCCAGATGGGGGACAGGGAATTCGGCAACTAATGAAAAACTGTTTTTT. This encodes CASSRRSRWGTGNSATNEKLFF.

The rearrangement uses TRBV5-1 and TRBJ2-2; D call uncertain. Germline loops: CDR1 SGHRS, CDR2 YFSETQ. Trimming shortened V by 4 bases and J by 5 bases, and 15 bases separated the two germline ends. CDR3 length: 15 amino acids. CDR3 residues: CASSTVTDSTGELFF. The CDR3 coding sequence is TGCGCCAGCAGCACGGTAACCGATTCGACCGGGGAGCTGTTTTTT.

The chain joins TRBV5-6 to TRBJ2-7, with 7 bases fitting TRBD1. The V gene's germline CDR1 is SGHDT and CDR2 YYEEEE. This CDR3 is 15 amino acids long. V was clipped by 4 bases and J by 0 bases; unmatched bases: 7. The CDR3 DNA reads TGTGCCAGCAGCCAGGGACAGATAAGCTCCTACGAGCAGTACTTC. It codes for CASSQGQISSYEQYF.

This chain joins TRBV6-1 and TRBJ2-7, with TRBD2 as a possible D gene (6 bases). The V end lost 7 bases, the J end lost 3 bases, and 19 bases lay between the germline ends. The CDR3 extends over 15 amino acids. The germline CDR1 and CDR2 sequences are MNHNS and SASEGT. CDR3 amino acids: CASTEGGTGYYEQYF. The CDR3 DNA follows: TGTGCCAGCACTGAGGGCGGGACGGGGTACTACGAGCAGTACTTC.

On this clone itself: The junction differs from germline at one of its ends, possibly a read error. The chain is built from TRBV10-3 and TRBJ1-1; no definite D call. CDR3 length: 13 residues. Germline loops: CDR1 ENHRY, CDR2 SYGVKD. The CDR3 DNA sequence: TGTGCCATCAAGGGTATCTCGAACCCTGAAGCTTTCTTT. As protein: CAIKGISNPEAFF.

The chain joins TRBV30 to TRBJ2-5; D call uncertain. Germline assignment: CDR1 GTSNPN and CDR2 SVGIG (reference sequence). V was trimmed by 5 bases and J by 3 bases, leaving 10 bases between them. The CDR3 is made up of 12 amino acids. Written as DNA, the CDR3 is TGTGCCTGGGGTGGCAGAGAAGAGACCCAGTACTTC. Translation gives CAWGGREETQYF.

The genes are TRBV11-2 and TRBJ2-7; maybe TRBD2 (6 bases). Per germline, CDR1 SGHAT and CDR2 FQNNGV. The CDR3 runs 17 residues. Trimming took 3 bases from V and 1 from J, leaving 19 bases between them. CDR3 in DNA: TGTGCCAGCAGCTTCCCCATCGGGGGAGGTAGATCCTACGAGCAGTACTTC. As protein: CASSFPIGGGRSYEQYF.

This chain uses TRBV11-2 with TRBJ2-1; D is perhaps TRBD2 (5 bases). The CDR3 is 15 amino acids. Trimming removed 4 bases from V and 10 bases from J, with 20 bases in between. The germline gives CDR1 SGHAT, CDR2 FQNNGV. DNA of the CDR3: TGTGCCAGCAGCTCGTTCGGGTTGGCGGGCGTCGAGCAGTTCTTC. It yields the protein CASSSFGLAGVEQFF.

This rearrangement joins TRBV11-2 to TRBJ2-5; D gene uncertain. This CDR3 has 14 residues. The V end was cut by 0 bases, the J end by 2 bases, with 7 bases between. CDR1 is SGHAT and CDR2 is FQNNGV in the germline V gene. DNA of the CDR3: TGTGCCAGCAGCTTAGAATCTGGACAAGAGACCCAGTACTTC. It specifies CASSLESGQETQYF.

The CDR3, as DNA: TGCGCCAGCAGTAGTCAGGGGGGCACTGAAGCTTTCTTT. It specifies CASSSQGGTEAFF. The chain combines TRBV10-2 with TRBJ1-1, with TRBD1 identical over 7 bases. V trimming: 5 bases; J trimming: 4 bases; junction bases outside the gene matches: 4. In germline, CDR1 is WSHSY, CDR2 SAAADI. The CDR3 consists of 13 residues.

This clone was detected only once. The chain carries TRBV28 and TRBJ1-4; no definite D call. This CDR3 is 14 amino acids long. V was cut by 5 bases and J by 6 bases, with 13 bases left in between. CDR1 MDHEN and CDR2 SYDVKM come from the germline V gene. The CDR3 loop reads CASSPSGRDEKLFF. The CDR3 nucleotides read TGTGCCAGCAGTCCGTCTGGGCGAGATGAAAAACTGTTTTTT.

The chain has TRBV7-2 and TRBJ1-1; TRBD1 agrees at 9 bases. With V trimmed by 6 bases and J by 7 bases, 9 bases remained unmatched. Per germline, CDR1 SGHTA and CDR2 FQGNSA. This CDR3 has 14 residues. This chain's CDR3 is CASRLPDRGIEAFF. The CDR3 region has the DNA TGTGCCAGCAGACTACCGGACAGGGGAATTGAAGCTTTCTTT.

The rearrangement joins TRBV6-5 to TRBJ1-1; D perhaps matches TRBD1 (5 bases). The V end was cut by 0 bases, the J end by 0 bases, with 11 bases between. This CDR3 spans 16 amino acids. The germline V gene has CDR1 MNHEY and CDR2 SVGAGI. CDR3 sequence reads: CASSYSGREMNTEAFF. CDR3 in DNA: TGTGCCAGCAGTTACTCGGGCAGGGAGATGAACACTGAAGCTTTCTTT.

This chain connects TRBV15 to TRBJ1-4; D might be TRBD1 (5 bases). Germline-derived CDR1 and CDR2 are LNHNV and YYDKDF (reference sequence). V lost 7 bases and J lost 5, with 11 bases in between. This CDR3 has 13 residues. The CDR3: CATTPGPNEKLFF. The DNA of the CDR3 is TGTGCCACCACCCCGGGGCCGAATGAAAAACTGTTTTTT.

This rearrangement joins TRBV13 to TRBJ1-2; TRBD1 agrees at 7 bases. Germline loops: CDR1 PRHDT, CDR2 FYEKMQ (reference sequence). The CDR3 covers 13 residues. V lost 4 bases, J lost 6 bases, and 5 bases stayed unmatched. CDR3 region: CASSSTGDHGYTF. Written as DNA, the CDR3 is TGTGCCAGCAGCTCAACAGGGGACCATGGCTACACCTTC.

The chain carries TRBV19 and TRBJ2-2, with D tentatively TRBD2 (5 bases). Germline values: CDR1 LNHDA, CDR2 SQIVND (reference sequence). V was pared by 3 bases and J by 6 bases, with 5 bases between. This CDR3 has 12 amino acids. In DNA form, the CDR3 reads TGTGCCAGTAGTATGAGGGCCGGGGAGCTGTTTTTT. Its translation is CASSMRAGELFF.

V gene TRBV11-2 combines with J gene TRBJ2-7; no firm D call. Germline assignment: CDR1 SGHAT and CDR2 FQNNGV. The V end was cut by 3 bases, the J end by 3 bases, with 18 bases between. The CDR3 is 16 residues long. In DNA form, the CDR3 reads TGTGCCAGCAGCTTGTTTGGGATAACCCCGGACTACGAGCAGTACTTC. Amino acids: CASSLFGITPDYEQYF.